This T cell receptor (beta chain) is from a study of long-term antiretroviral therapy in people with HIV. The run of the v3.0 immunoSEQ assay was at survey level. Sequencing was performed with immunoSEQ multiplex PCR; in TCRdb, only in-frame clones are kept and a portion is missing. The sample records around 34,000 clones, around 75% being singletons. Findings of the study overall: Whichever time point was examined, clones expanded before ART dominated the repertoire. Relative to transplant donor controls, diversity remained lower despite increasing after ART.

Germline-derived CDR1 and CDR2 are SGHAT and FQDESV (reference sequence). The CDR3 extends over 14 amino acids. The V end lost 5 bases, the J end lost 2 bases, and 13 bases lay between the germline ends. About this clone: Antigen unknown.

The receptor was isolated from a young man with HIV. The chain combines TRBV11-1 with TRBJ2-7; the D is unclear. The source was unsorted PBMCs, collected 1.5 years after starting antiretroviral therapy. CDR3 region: CASSPSRPAYEQYF. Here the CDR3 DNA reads TGTGCCAGCAGCCCCTCCCGACCCGCCTACGAGCAGTACTTC. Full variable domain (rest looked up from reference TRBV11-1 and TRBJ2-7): EAEVAQSPRYKITEKSQAVAFWCDPISGHATLYWYRQILGQGPELLVQFQDESVVDDSQLPKDRFSAERLKGVDSTLKIQPAELGDSAMYLCASSPSRPAYEQYFGPGTRLTVT.